The 20 T cell receptor beta chains below were found in one sample sequenced in a study of T cell responses to AZD1222 COVID-19 vaccine. This table comes from immunoSEQ multiplex PCR, and its TCRdb copy is limited to in-frame clones, with some not included. The table has roughly 150,000 clones, roughly 90% seen once. Sequencing was performed on peripheral blood, taken 28 days after the second AZD1222 dose. The receptors were sampled from an adult who received the AZD1222 COVID-19 vaccine.

This chain links TRBV18 with TRBJ1-2; perhaps TRBD1 as D (6 bases). CDR3 length: 12 amino acids. From germline, CDR1 is KGHSH and CDR2 LQKENI. The V end lost 6 bases, the J end lost 8 bases, and 13 bases lay between the germline ends. Written as DNA, the CDR3 is TGTGCCAGCTCGCTACAAACAGGGGGCTACACCTTC. Residues: CASSLQTGGYTF.

This clone was detected a few times. The chain couples TRBV11-3 to TRBJ2-1; 9 bases match TRBD2. J lost 5 bases, V lost 4 bases, and 3 bases had no gene match. Germline loops: CDR1 SGHNT, CDR2 YENEEA. This CDR3 spans 14 amino acids. The CDR3 is CASSSGLANNEQFF. The CDR3 DNA reads TGTGCCAGCAGCTCGGGACTAGCAAACAATGAGCAGTTCTTC. The full variable domain, rest sourced from reference TRBV11-3 and TRBJ2-1, is EAGVVQSPRYKIIEKKQPVAFWCNPISGHNTLYWYLQNLGQGPELLIRYENEEAVDDSQLPKDRFSAERLKGVDSTLKIQPAELGDSAVYLCASSSGLANNEQFFGPGTRLTVL.

This sequence joins TRBV15 and TRBJ1-3; possible D gene TRBD1, 5 bases. V lost 2 bases to trimming and J lost 2 bases, with 10 bases between them. The CDR3 has 15 amino acids. Germline assignment: CDR1 LNHNV and CDR2 YYDKDF (reference sequence). In DNA form, the CDR3 reads TGTGCCACCAGCAGAATAGGGGACGCTGGAAACACCATATATTTT. This translates into CATSRIGDAGNTIYF.

This chain uses TRBV19 with TRBJ2-1; D possibly corresponds to TRBD2 (5 bases). The CDR3 has 14 amino acids. CDR1 LNHDA and CDR2 SQIVND come from the germline V gene (reference sequence). The V end was cut by 1 base, the J end by 1 base, with 5 bases between. Here the CDR3 reads CASSIAGSYNEQFF. For the CDR3, the DNA is TGTGCCAGTAGTATAGCGGGGTCCTACAATGAGCAGTTCTTC.

The chain links TRBV2 to TRBJ2-7, with 8 bases fitting TRBD1. This CDR3 has 13 amino acids. Per the germline V gene, CDR1 is SNHLY and CDR2 is FYNNEI. After removal of 6 bases from V and 0 bases from J, the junction contained 1 base not matched to a gene. CDR3 sequence (DNA): TGTGCCAGCAGGGACAGGGTCTCCTACGAGCAGTACTTC. This encodes CASRDRVSYEQYF.

The chain recombines TRBV28 with TRBJ1-2; no reliable D call. Germline lookup yields CDR1 MDHEN and CDR2 SYDVKM. The CDR3 runs to 13 residues. The V and J ends lost 3 bases and 6 bases respectively, with 11 bases between them. In DNA form, the CDR3 reads TGTGCCAGCAGTTTTCCCCAAGAACATGGCTACACCTTC. It yields the protein CASSFPQEHGYTF.

The V call is TRBV4-3, the J call TRBJ2-1; 9 bases agree with TRBD2. Germline CDR1 is LGHNA and CDR2 is YSLEER. V dropped 4 bases and J dropped 7; count of bases not matched to a gene: 8. This CDR3 is built from 15 residues. The CDR3 DNA reads as TGCGCCAGCAGCCCCCGGGTAGCGGGAGTGAATGAGCAGTTCTTC. This translates into CASSPRVAGVNEQFF.

The rearrangement uses TRBV28 and TRBJ2-1, with no clear D. The CDR3 totals 14 residues. With 1 base removed from V and 5 bases from J, the gap between germline ends came to 9 bases. Looked up from germline, CDR1 is MDHEN and CDR2 is SYDVKM. The CDR3: CASSLYRGNNEQFF. CDR3 in DNA: TGTGCCAGCAGTTTATACCGTGGGAACAATGAGCAGTTCTTC.

The chain is built from TRBV15 and TRBJ1-1, with 7 bases lining up with TRBD1. V lost 5 bases and J lost 2; bases outside the gene matches: 5. This CDR3 region has 14 residues. Germline lookup yields CDR1 LNHNV and CDR2 YYDKDF (reference sequence). The CDR3, as DNA: TGTGCCACCAGCTGGGGACAGACCAACACTGAAGCTTTCTTT. This gives the protein CATSWGQTNTEAFF.

The V and J genes are TRBV2 and TRBJ1-4, with D unclear. The CDR3 totals 14 residues. Deletions cut 6 bases from V and 12 bases from J, with 20 bases between. The germline gives CDR1 SNHLY, CDR2 FYNNEI. The CDR3 spells CASSLRSSAWELFF. The CDR3 DNA reads TGTGCCAGCAGCCTTCGATCATCCGCGTGGGAACTGTTTTTT. The full variable domain, in which reference TRBV2 and TRBJ1-4 provide the parts outside the CDR3, is EPEVTQTPSHQVTQMGQEVILRCVPISNHLYFYWYRQILGQKVEFLVSFYNNEISEKSEIFDDQFSVERPDGSNFTLKIRSTKLEDSAMYFCASSLRSSAWELFFGSGTQLSVL.

CDR3: CASSKTRRTGESEKLFF. The CDR3, as DNA: TGTGCCAGCAGCAAGACTAGGAGGACAGGGGAGAGTGAAAAACTGTTTTTT. This chain joins TRBV21-1 and TRBJ1-4; TRBD1 is the table's D call and was not checked against the DNA. TRBV21-1 is noted as a pseudogene. The CDR3 runs 17 residues.

This rearrangement joins TRBV28 to TRBJ1-2; D may be TRBD1 (5 bases). The germline V and J ends were trimmed by 6 bases and 3 bases, with 14 bases remaining between them. This CDR3 has 14 amino acids. Germline V lookup: CDR1 MDHEN, CDR2 SYDVKM. CDR3 loop: CASRPGWDDYGYTF. As DNA, the CDR3 is TGTGCCAGCAGGCCAGGGTGGGACGACTATGGCTACACCTTC.

The chain links TRBV10-3 to TRBJ2-1; D might be TRBD2 (5 bases). The germline CDR1 and CDR2 sequences are ENHRY and SYGVKD. Trimming cost V 10 bases and J 7 bases, with 14 bases left between them. This CDR3 has 12 residues. CDR3 DNA sequence: TGTGCCACCGCAGTGGAGGCGAATGAGCAGTTCTTC. It yields the protein CATAVEANEQFF.

The chain carries TRBV2 and TRBJ2-7, with TRBD1 matching 9 bases. The CDR3 covers 11 residues. Germline-derived CDR1 and CDR2 are SNHLY and FYNNEI. V lost 5 bases to trimming and J lost 9 bases; unmatched junction nucleotides: 2. CDR3 in DNA: TGTGCCAGCAGTCAGGACAGGGGGCAGTACTTC. Translating it yields CASSQDRGQYF.

The V call is TRBV20-1, the J call TRBJ1-1; no clear D. Deletions cut 7 bases from V and 2 bases from J, with 8 bases between. The CDR3 is 11 amino acids. Germline V CDR1 and CDR2: DFQATT, SNEGSKA (reference sequence). The CDR3 is CSETGNTEAFF. The CDR3 nucleotides are TGCAGTGAGACGGGAAACACTGAAGCTTTCTTT.

V is TRBV7-8 and J is TRBJ2-6; D possibly corresponds to TRBD1 (6 bases). The CDR3 spans 16 residues. V lost 2 bases and J 4 bases, leaving 12 bases between the germline ends. Germline-derived CDR1 and CDR2 are SGHVS and FQNEAQ. The CDR3 here is CASSLTGSSGANVLTF. CDR3 DNA: TGTGCCAGCAGCTTAACAGGGTCATCCGGGGCCAACGTCCTGACTTTC.

This CDR3 reads CASSIWGQSFNQPQHF. The CDR3 DNA follows: TGTGCCAGTAGTATCTGGGGACAGTCCTTCAATCAGCCCCAGCATTTT. V gene TRBV19 combines with J gene TRBJ1-5, with TRBD1 identical over 7 bases. V trimming: 3 bases; J trimming: 3 bases; junction bases outside the gene matches: 8. CDR1 and CDR2 from the germline V gene are LNHDA and SQIVND (reference sequence). CDR3 size: 16 residues.

The chain is built from TRBV10-1 and TRBJ2-7; tentatively, D is TRBD2 (6 bases). The CDR3 has 12 amino acids. CDR1 and CDR2 (germline): WNHNN, SYGVQD (reference sequence). V was cut by 6 bases and J by 3 bases, with 9 bases left in between. The CDR3 DNA is TGCGCCAGCAGCAACGGGGGCTACGAGCAGTACTTC. The encoded protein is CASSNGGYEQYF.

This clone occurred once. The chain recombines TRBV11-3 with TRBJ2-1; possibly TRBD2 for D (6 bases). The germline V and J ends were trimmed by 5 bases and 1 base, with 12 bases remaining between them. Germline CDR1 and CDR2: SGHNT and YENEEA. The CDR3 runs 15 residues. CDR3 coding DNA: TGTGCCAGCAGCCAGACGGGGAGGTCCTACAATGAGCAGTTCTTC. Translation: CASSQTGRSYNEQFF.

This clone was recorded a few times. The gene calls are TRBV7-9 and TRBJ2-1; TRBD1 agrees at 7 bases. J lost 5 bases, V lost 2 bases, and 3 bases had no gene match. Per germline, CDR1 SEHNR and CDR2 FQNEAQ (reference sequence). The CDR3 is 14 amino acids. CDR3 DNA: TGTGCCAGCAGCTTAAGGGGGCCTGACAATGAGCAGTTCTTC. Residues: CASSLRGPDNEQFF.